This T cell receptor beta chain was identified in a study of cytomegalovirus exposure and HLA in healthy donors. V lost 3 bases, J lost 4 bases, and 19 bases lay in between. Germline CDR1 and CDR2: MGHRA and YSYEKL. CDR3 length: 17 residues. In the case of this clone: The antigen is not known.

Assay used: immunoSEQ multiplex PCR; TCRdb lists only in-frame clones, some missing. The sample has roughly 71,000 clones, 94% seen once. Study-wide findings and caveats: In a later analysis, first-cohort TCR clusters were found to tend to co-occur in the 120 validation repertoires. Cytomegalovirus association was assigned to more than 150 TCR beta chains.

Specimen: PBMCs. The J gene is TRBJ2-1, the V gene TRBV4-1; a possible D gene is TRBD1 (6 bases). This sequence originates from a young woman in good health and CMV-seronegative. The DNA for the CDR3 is TGCGCCAGCAGCCAGATGCCCGGGACAAAAGATTACAATGAGCAGTTCTTC. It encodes CASSQMPGTKDYNEQFF.